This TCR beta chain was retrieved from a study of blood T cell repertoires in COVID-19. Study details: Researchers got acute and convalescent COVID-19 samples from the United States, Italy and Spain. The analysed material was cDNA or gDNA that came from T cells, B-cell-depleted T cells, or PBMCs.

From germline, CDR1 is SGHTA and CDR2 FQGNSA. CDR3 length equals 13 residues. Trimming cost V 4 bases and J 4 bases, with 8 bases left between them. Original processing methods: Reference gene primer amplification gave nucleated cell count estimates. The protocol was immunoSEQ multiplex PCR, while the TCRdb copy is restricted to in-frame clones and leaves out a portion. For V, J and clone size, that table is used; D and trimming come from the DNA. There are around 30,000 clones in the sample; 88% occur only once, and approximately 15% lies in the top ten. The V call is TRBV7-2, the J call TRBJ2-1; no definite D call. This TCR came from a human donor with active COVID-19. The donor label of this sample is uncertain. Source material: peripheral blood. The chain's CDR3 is CASSSGLYNEQFF. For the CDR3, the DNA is TGTGCCAGCAGCTCCGGGTTGTACAATGAGCAGTTCTTC.